Following are 29 T cell receptor beta chains from one sample sequenced in a study of T cell changes during pregnancy in multiple sclerosis. Generated by immunoSEQ multiplex PCR, the TCRdb table keeps only in-frame clones and is missing some. The table has about 17,000 clones, approximately 91% seen once; the top ten hold roughly 12%. The specimen was CD8+ T cells from peripheral blood mononuclear cells, collected after pregnancy. The receptor set was obtained from a female donor in good health, enrolled as a control in a pregnancy study.

V usage is TRBV28 and J usage is TRBJ2-7, with D maybe TRBD1 (6 bases). V was shortened by 3 bases and J by 3 bases, with 15 bases between the two germline ends. Per the germline V gene, CDR1 is MDHEN and CDR2 is SYDVKM. This CDR3 has 15 amino acids. The DNA of the CDR3 is TGTGCCAGCAGTTTTACCCCCGGGACAAACTACGAGCAGTACTTC. Its translation: CASSFTPGTNYEQYF.

The chain employs TRBV7-6 and TRBJ2-1, with 9 bases lining up with TRBD1. The CDR3 contains 17 residues. Germline assignment: CDR1 SGHVS and CDR2 FNYEAQ. The ends lost 3 bases at V and 6 bases at J; junction bases unmatched: 12. The CDR3 loop reads CASSLTPGTGSGNEQFF. CDR3 nucleotide sequence: TGTGCCAGCAGCTTGACTCCCGGGACAGGGTCGGGCAATGAGCAGTTCTTC.

This clone was detected a few times. V and J are TRBV19 and TRBJ2-2, with a tentative D call TRBD2 (6 bases). Germline-derived CDR1 and CDR2 are LNHDA and SQIVND (reference sequence). The CDR3 has 13 residues. V lost 10 bases to trimming and J lost 0 bases, with 9 bases between them. In DNA, the CDR3 is TGTGCCACCGGGACTTCGAACACCGGGGAGCTGTTTTTT. It codes for CATGTSNTGELFF. Combining the CDR3 with reference TRBV19 and TRBJ2-2 gives the whole variable domain DGGITQSPKYLFRKEGQNVTLSCEQNLNHDAMYWYRQDPGQGLRLIYYSQIVNDFQKGDIAEGYSVSREKKESFPLTVTSAQKNPTAFYLCATGTSNTGELFFGEGSRLTVL.

This chain uses TRBV9 with TRBJ1-3; D not resolved. The CDR3 consists of 15 residues. CDR1 is SGDLS and CDR2 is YYNGEE in the germline V gene. V was shortened by 0 bases and J by 0 bases, with 7 bases between the two germline ends. The CDR3 nucleotides read TGTGCCAGCAGCGTAGATCGCGGCTCTGGAAACACCATATATTTT. It translates to CASSVDRGSGNTIYF.

The chain has TRBV19 and TRBJ2-5, with D perhaps TRBD1 (5 bases). CDR3 length: 19 residues. CDR1 is LNHDA and CDR2 is SQIVND in the germline V gene (reference sequence). Trimming took 7 bases from V and 2 from J, leaving 29 bases between them. The CDR3: CASILRKDTAYWKQETQYF. CDR3 DNA sequence: TGTGCCAGTATTCTAAGGAAGGACACGGCTTATTGGAAGCAAGAGACCCAGTACTTC.

The chain carries TRBV4-1 and TRBJ1-1; D gene uncertain. The germline V and J ends were trimmed by 5 bases and 4 bases, with 20 bases remaining between them. This CDR3 spans 16 amino acids. Germline assignment: CDR1 MGHRA and CDR2 YSYEKL. The CDR3 spells CASSGRVRAEGTEAFF. The CDR3 nucleotides are TGCGCCAGCAGCGGGAGGGTAAGGGCGGAGGGCACTGAAGCTTTCTTT.

The chain employs TRBV18 and TRBJ2-7; 9 nucleotides agree with TRBD1. Per the germline V gene, CDR1 is KGHSH and CDR2 is LQKENI. V was clipped by 1 base and J by 4 bases; unmatched bases: 5. The CDR3 spans 15 residues. As DNA, the CDR3 is TGTGCCAGCTCACCACGGGACAGGGTCTCTTACGAGCAGTACTTC. It codes for CASSPRDRVSYEQYF.

This CDR3 is CSVESGPQNYGYTF. DNA for the CDR3: TGCAGCGTTGAATCTGGGCCCCAGAACTATGGCTACACCTTC. The chain combines TRBV29-1 with TRBJ1-2, with D unclear. Trimming removed 2 bases at V and 2 bases at J, with 12 bases between. The CDR3 extends over 14 amino acids. Germline CDR1 reads SQVTM; CDR2 reads ANQGSEA.

The rearrangement uses TRBV21-1 and TRBJ2-5; whether TRBD2, the table's D call, matches the DNA was not checked. TRBV21-1 is described as a pseudogene. The CDR3 covers 17 residues. The CDR3 DNA is TGTGCCAGCAGGACTAGCGGGAGTTCGGAGAAACAAGAGACCCAGTACTTC. It translates to CASRTSGSSEKQETQYF.

The rearrangement links TRBV27 to TRBJ2-7; possibly TRBD1 for D (6 bases). Trimming removed 6 bases at V and 5 bases at J, with 26 bases between. The CDR3 extends over 17 amino acids. CDR1 MNHEY and CDR2 SMNVEV come from the germline V gene (reference sequence). CDR3 coding DNA: TGTGCCAGCAGACCGCAGATTACAGGGACGGGCTACGACGAGCAGTACTTC. This codes for CASRPQITGTGYDEQYF.

The chain couples TRBV7-9 to TRBJ2-2; 9 bases match TRBD1. CDR3 length equals 17 residues. The J segment lost 7 bases and the V segment lost 6 bases, leaving 15 bases of the junction unmatched. The V gene's germline CDR1 is SEHNR and CDR2 FQNEAQ (reference sequence). The CDR3 nucleotides are TGTGCCAGCAGTTCTAACAGGGGGCAAAGACCTGTCGGGGAGCTGTTTTTT. Translated, it gives CASSSNRGQRPVGELFF.

The rearrangement links TRBV7-6 to TRBJ2-3, with a weak D call TRBD2 (6 bases). The CDR3 runs to 17 residues. The V end was cut by 1 base, the J end by 4 bases, with 18 bases between. Germline V CDR1 and CDR2: SGHVS, FNYEAQ. The CDR3 reads CASSLGSGPPGADTQYF. CDR3 bases: TGTGCCAGCAGCTTAGGGTCAGGGCCGCCGGGGGCAGATACGCAGTATTTT.

The chain carries TRBV27 and TRBJ2-1; perhaps TRBD2 as D (5 bases). This CDR3 region has 11 residues. CDR1 MNHEY and CDR2 SMNVEV come from the germline V gene (reference sequence). V dropped 5 bases and J dropped 8 bases, with 7 bases sitting between them. CDR3 bases: TGTGCCAGCAGTCGGCGGGATGAGCAGTTCTTC. Encoded protein: CASSRRDEQFF.

The chain couples TRBV4-2 to TRBJ1-3; perhaps TRBD1 as D (5 bases). CDR1 LGHNA and CDR2 YNFKEQ come from the germline V gene. V was clipped by 4 bases and J by 0 bases, with 16 bases between them. The CDR3 runs to 17 residues. Here the CDR3 DNA reads TGTGCCAGCAGCCCCACCGGAGGGGAACGCTCTGGAAACACCATATATTTT. Protein product: CASSPTGGERSGNTIYF.

This chain joins TRBV5-1 and TRBJ2-7; D is possibly TRBD2 (5 bases). The CDR3 covers 13 residues. The V end lost 0 bases, the J end lost 2 bases, and 6 bases lay between the germline ends. Germline CDR1 is SGHRS and CDR2 is YFSETQ. CDR3 DNA sequence: TGCGCCAGCAGCTTGGACGGGACCTACGAGCAGTACTTC. It yields the protein CASSLDGTYEQYF.

The chain carries TRBV6-4 and TRBJ2-5; 8 nucleotides agree with TRBD2. The CDR3 is made up of 15 amino acids. Per germline, CDR1 MRHNA and CDR2 SNTAGT. Trimming removed 7 bases from V and 1 base from J; junction bases left unmatched: 8. CDR3 in DNA: TGTGCCAGCATTATTAGCGGGGTTGTCCAAGAGACCCAGTACTTC. This gives the protein CASIISGVVQETQYF.

This chain links TRBV19 with TRBJ2-2, with TRBD1 matching over 8 bases. Germline CDR1 is LNHDA and CDR2 is SQIVND (reference sequence). V trimming: 4 bases; J trimming: 4 bases; junction bases outside the gene matches: 8. The CDR3 is 16 residues long. CDR3 DNA: TGTGCCAGTAGTAAAACCTGGGACAGGATCACCGGGGAGCTGTTTTTT. Translation: CASSKTWDRITGELFF.

V is TRBV6-1 and J is TRBJ2-3; 9 bases match TRBD1. With V trimmed by 5 bases and J by 3 bases, 6 bases remained unmatched. The germline gives CDR1 MNHNS, CDR2 SASEGT. CDR3 size: 15 residues. The CDR3 bases are TGTGCCAGCAGTCCCCGGGACAGGGAAACAGATACGCAGTATTTT. Protein: CASSPRDRETDTQYF.

This rearrangement joins TRBV10-3 to TRBJ1-2, with 8 bases lining up with TRBD1. Germline V gives CDR1 ENHRY, CDR2 SYGVKD. V shed 0 bases, J shed 7 bases, and the junction held 10 bases outside the gene matches. CDR3 length: 16 residues. This CDR3 reads CAISESTGGGAGGYTF. CDR3 DNA: TGTGCCATCAGTGAGTCCACAGGGGGGGGCGCAGGTGGCTACACCTTC.

The chain uses TRBV29-1 and TRBJ1-2; TRBD1 matches at 12 bases. In germline, CDR1 is SQVTM, CDR2 ANQGSEA. The CDR3 extends over 16 amino acids. V shed 5 bases and J 0 bases; nucleotides not matched to a gene: 7. CDR3 sequence: CSVLPGQGATNYGYTF. CDR3 sequence (DNA): TGCAGCGTTTTACCGGGACAGGGGGCGACTAACTATGGCTACACCTTC. Looking up the rest from reference TRBV29-1 and TRBJ1-2 gives the full variable domain: SAVISQKPSRDICQRGTSLTIQCQVDSQVTMMFWYRQQPGQSLTLIATANQGSEATYESGFVIDKFPISRPNLTFSTLTVSNMSPEDSSIYLCSVLPGQGATNYGYTFGSGTRLTVV.

The chain carries TRBV13 and TRBJ2-2; TRBD2 matches at 7 bases. Per the germline V gene, CDR1 is PRHDT and CDR2 is FYEKMQ (reference sequence). The CDR3 is 14 amino acids. The V and J ends lost 3 bases and 9 bases, in that order; junction bases with no gene match: 7. DNA of the CDR3: TGTGCCAGCAGCTTGAGAGGGACTAACCGGGAGCTGTTTTTT. Translation gives CASSLRGTNRELFF. The whole variable domain, filled in from reference TRBV13 and TRBJ2-2, reads AAGVIQSPRHLIKEKRETATLKCYPIPRHDTVYWYQQGPGQDPQFLISFYEKMQSDKGSIPDRFSAQQFSDYHSELNMSSLELGDSALYFCASSLRGTNRELFFGEGSRLTVL.

The gene calls are TRBV6-6 and TRBJ2-2; 7 bases agree with TRBD1. The CDR3 spans 15 residues. V lost 1 base, J lost 4 bases, and 3 bases stayed unmatched. Per germline, CDR1 MNHNY and CDR2 SVGAGI (reference sequence). The CDR3 protein is CASSYWSGGTGELFF. The CDR3 DNA reads as TGTGCCAGCAGTTACTGGTCAGGGGGCACCGGGGAGCTGTTTTTT.

The chain employs TRBV9 and TRBJ2-7, with D unclear. Deletions cut 0 bases from V and 2 bases from J, with 9 bases between. The germline gives CDR1 SGDLS, CDR2 YYNGEE. CDR3 length: 14 residues. The CDR3 DNA is TGTGCCAGCAGCGTAGGAGTTCTAGCCTACGAGCAGTACTTC. This sequence encodes CASSVGVLAYEQYF.

The J gene is TRBJ2-1, the V gene TRBV10-3, with D possibly matching TRBD2 (7 bases). The CDR3 is 12 amino acids. The ends were cut back, 8 bases at V and 9 bases at J, with 14 bases in the middle. Per germline, CDR1 ENHRY and CDR2 SYGVKD. The CDR3 loop reads CAIAPGGTEQFF. CDR3 DNA: TGTGCCATCGCTCCGGGGGGCACTGAGCAGTTCTTC.

The rearrangement uses TRBV6-5 and TRBJ1-1, with TRBD1 as a possible D gene (6 bases). The V gene's germline CDR1 is MNHEY and CDR2 SVGAGI. The V and J ends lost 0 bases and 5 bases respectively, with 13 bases between them. The CDR3 contains 15 residues. This CDR3 reads CASSYSEGVVTEAFF. DNA for the CDR3: TGTGCCAGCAGTTACTCCGAGGGGGTAGTTACTGAAGCTTTCTTT.

The CDR3 spells CASSLVGDGNEQFF. The CDR3 region has the DNA TGTGCCAGCAGTTTAGTCGGGGATGGCAATGAGCAGTTCTTC. The chain is built from TRBV28 and TRBJ2-1, with a tentative D call TRBD2 (5 bases). This CDR3 has 14 amino acids. Trimming took off 2 bases at V and 6 bases at J, with 11 bases between the two ends. Germline V gives CDR1 MDHEN, CDR2 SYDVKM. Combining the CDR3 with reference TRBV28 and TRBJ2-1 gives the whole variable domain DVKVTQSSRYLVKRTGEKVFLECVQDMDHENMFWYRQDPGLGLRLIYFSYDVKMKEKGDIPEGYSVSREKKERFSLILESASTNQTSMYLCASSLVGDGNEQFFGPGTRLTVL.

The chain recombines TRBV29-1 with TRBJ2-7, with TRBD1 as a possible D gene (5 bases). V shed 5 bases and J shed 2 bases, with 10 bases lying between them. CDR3 length equals 12 residues. The germline CDR1 and CDR2 sequences are SQVTM and ANQGSEA. The CDR3 bases are TGCAGCGTTAGAGACAGTGCCTACGAGCAGTACTTC. It encodes CSVRDSAYEQYF.

This clone occurred once. V is TRBV7-9 and J is TRBJ2-7; D gene unclear. CDR1 and CDR2 (germline): SEHNR, FQNEAQ (reference sequence). The CDR3 totals 12 residues. Trimming removed 5 bases from V and 0 bases from J, with 5 bases in between. The CDR3 here is CASSPSSYEQYF. The CDR3 coding sequence is TGTGCCAGCAGCCCGAGCTCCTACGAGCAGTACTTC.

V is TRBV28 and J is TRBJ1-5; no clear D. From germline, CDR1 is MDHEN and CDR2 SYDVKM. CDR3 length: 15 amino acids. Trimming shortened V by 4 bases and J by 6 bases, and 16 bases separated the two germline ends. The CDR3 bases are TGTGCCAGCAGTTCAGTCCGCGGGGATGTTCAGCCCCAGCATTTT. Amino acid sequence: CASSSVRGDVQPQHF.